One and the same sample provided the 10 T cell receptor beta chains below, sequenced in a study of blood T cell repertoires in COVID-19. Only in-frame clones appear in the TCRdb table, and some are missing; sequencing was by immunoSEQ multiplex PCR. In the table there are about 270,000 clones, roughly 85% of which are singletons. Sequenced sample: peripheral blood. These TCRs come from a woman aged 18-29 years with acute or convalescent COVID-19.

The CDR3 loop is CASSSVASGRSNGRNEQFF. For the CDR3, the DNA is TGTGCCAGCAGCTCAGTGGCTAGCGGGAGGTCTAATGGGCGGAATGAGCAGTTCTTC. The chain has TRBV7-9 and TRBJ2-1; TRBD2 agrees at 11 bases. This CDR3 is 19 amino acids long. Unmatched junction bases numbered 18, after V lost 4 bases and J lost 7 bases. CDR1 is SEHNR, CDR2 FQNEAQ, per germline (reference sequence).

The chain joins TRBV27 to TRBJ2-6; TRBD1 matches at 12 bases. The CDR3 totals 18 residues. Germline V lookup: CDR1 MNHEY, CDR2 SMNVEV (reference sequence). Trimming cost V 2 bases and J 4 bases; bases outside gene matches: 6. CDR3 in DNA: TGTGCCAGCAGTTTAAGGGGACAGGGGGCGTCCGGGGCCAACGTCCTGACTTTC. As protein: CASSLRGQGASGANVLTF. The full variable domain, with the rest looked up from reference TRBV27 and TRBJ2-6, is EAQVTQNPRYLITVTGKKLTVTCSQNMNHEYMSWYRQDPGLGLRQIYYSMNVEVTDKGDVPEGYKVSRKEKRNFPLILESPSPNQTSLYFCASSLRGQGASGANVLTFGAGSRLTVL.

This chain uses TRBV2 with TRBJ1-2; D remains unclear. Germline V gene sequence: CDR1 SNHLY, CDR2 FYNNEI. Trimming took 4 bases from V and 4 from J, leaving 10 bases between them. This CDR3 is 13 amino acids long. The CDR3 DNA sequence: TGTGCCAGCAGTGGGTCGGTTGTCTATGGCTACACCTTC. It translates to CASSGSVVYGYTF.

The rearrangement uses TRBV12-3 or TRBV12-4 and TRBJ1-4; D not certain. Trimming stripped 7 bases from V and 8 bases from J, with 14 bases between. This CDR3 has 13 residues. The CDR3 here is CASTRTVEEKLFF. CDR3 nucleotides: TGTGCCAGCACCCGAACGGTAGAGGAAAAACTGTTTTTT.

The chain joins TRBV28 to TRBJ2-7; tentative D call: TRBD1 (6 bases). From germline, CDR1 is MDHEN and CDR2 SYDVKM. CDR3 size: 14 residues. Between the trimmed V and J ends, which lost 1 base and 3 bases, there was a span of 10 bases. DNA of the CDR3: TGTGCCAGCAGTTTATCTGGACAGAACTACGAGCAGTACTTC. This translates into CASSLSGQNYEQYF.

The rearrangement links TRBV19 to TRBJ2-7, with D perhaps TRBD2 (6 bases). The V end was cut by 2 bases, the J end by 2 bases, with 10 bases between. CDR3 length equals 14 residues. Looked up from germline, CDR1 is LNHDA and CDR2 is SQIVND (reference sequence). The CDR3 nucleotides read TGTGCCAGTAGTATAACTAGCAGTACCTACGAGCAGTACTTC. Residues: CASSITSSTYEQYF.

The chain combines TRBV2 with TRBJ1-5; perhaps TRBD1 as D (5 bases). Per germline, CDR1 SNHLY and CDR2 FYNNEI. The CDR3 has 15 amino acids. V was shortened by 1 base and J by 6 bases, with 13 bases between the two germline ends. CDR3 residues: CASSEGGRRFQPQHF. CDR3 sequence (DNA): TGTGCCAGCAGTGAAGGGGGGAGGAGGTTTCAGCCCCAGCATTTT.

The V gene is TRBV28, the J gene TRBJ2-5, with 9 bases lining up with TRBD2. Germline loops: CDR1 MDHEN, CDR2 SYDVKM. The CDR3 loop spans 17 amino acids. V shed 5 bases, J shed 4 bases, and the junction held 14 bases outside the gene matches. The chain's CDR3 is CASSTPMGREGRETQYF. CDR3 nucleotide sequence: TGTGCCAGCAGTACCCCCATGGGGCGGGAGGGCCGAGAGACCCAGTACTTC.

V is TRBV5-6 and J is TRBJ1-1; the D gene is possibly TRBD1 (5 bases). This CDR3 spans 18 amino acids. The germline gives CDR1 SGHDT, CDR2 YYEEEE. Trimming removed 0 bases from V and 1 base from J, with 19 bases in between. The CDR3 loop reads CASSLARGLRLENTEAFF. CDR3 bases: TGTGCCAGCAGCTTGGCTAGGGGTTTGAGACTCGAGAACACTGAAGCTTTCTTT. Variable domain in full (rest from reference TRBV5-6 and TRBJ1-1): DAGVTQSPTHLIKTRGQQVTLRCSPKSGHDTVSWYQQALGQGPQFIFQYYEEEERQRGNFPDRFSGHQFPNYSSELNVNALLLGDSALYLCASSLARGLRLENTEAFFGQGTRLTVV.

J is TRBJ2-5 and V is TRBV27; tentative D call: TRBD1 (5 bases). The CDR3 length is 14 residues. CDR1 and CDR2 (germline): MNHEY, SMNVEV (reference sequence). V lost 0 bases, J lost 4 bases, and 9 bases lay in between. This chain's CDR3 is CASSLSQGSETQYF. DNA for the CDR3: TGTGCCAGCAGTTTATCGCAGGGCTCAGAGACCCAGTACTTC.